Listed below are T cell receptor beta chains from one sample, sequenced in a study of tumour-infiltrating T cells in Burkitt lymphoma. The assay was immunoSEQ multiplex PCR, and TCRdb's table has in-frame clones only and misses some. The sample consists of 450 to 600 clones, about 94% of them appearing once. Material for sequencing was tumor tissue. The receptors derive from a human donor with Burkitt lymphoma. CDR3s include the opening cysteine and the closing phenylalanine or tryptophan. Fields, in order: clone size, D gene, J gene, V gene, CDR3 DNA, CDR3 protein. D genes are given only for firm matches. Expanded clones are given a class, and other clones once, few, many or no size at all.

abundance: NA
d_gene: NA
j_gene: TRBJ2-2
v_gene: TRBV5-1
CDR3nt: TGCGCCAGCAGTCATAGCTGGGGCGGAGGGGAGCTGTTTTTT
CDR3aa: CASSHSWGGGELFF

abundance: NA
d_gene: NA
j_gene: TRBJ1-6
v_gene: TRBV29-1
CDR3nt: TGCAGCGTTGGGTCCGGGGGGCCGGGTTCACCCCTCCACTTT
CDR3aa: CSVGSGGPGSPLHF

abundance: NA
d_gene: NA
j_gene: TRBJ2-7
v_gene: TRBV5-4
CDR3nt: TGTGCCACCCCGACAGGCCCCTACGAGCAGTACTTC
CDR3aa: CATPTGPYEQYF

abundance: NA
d_gene: TRBD2
j_gene: TRBJ2-3
v_gene: TRBV7-2
CDR3nt: TGTGCCGCAAGACTAGCGGGAGCCACAGATACGCAGTATTTT
CDR3aa: CAARLAGATDTQYF

abundance: NA
d_gene: TRBD1
j_gene: TRBJ2-7
v_gene: TRBV4-3
CDR3nt: TGCGCCAGCAGCCGAGGGACAGGTCTCTCCTACGAGCAGTACTTC
CDR3aa: CASSRGTGLSYEQYF

abundance: once
d_gene: TRBD2
j_gene: TRBJ2-1
v_gene: TRBV7-2
CDR3nt: TGTGCCAGCAGCTTAGGGGTTGTAGCGGGGGGGCCCAATGAGCAGTTCTTC
CDR3aa: CASSLGVVAGGPNEQFF

abundance: NA
d_gene: NA
j_gene: TRBJ1-4
v_gene: TRBV5-1
CDR3nt: TGCGCCAGCAGCTTGGGACAGCTGGATAATGAAAAACTGTTTTTT
CDR3aa: CASSLGQLDNEKLFF

abundance: NA
d_gene: NA
j_gene: TRBJ2-7
v_gene: TRBV7-2
CDR3nt: TGTGCCAGCAGCTTAGTTCAGTCCGAGCAGTACTTC
CDR3aa: CASSLVQSEQYF

abundance: NA
d_gene: TRBD2
j_gene: TRBJ2-5
v_gene: TRBV10-2
CDR3nt: TGCGCCAGCAGTCTAGCGGGAGAAGTAAAGACCCAGTACTTC
CDR3aa: CASSLAGEVKTQYF

abundance: NA
d_gene: TRBD2
j_gene: TRBJ2-3
v_gene: TRBV7-8
CDR3nt: TGTGCCAGCAGCCCGGGACTAGCGAAAACCACAGATACGCAGTATTTT
CDR3aa: CASSPGLAKTTDTQYF

abundance: NA
d_gene: TRBD1
j_gene: TRBJ1-4
v_gene: TRBV18
CDR3nt: TGTGCCAGCTCATCTGGACAGGGTGCCAATAAACTGTTTTTT
CDR3aa: CASSSGQGANKLFF

abundance: NA
d_gene: NA
j_gene: TRBJ2-2
v_gene: TRBV2
CDR3nt: TGTGCCAGCAGTGACCGAGAGGGATTCACCGGGGAGCTGTTTTTT
CDR3aa: CASSDREGFTGELFF

abundance: NA
d_gene: NA
j_gene: TRBJ1-4
v_gene: TRBV19
CDR3nt: TGTGCCAGTAGTATGCTCCCGACGGGCGCAACTAATGAAAAACTGTTTTTT
CDR3aa: CASSMLPTGATNEKLFF